This T cell receptor (beta chain) stems from a study of CD8 T cells in ankylosing spondylitis (dated by TCRdb to about 2017). General notes on the study: T cell receptor beta repertoires were profiled in healthy donors and ankylosing spondylitis patients so that disease-linked TCR variants could be found. Peripheral blood was sampled, and synovial fluid was additionally collected from ankylosing spondylitis patients. The whole study cohort included 85 to 120 healthy donors and under 30 ankylosing spondylitis patients. What the study reported, not specific to this receptor: A TCR beta motif of seven or eight highly homologous amino acid variants appeared characteristic of blood from ankylosing spondylitis patients. The disease-linked clones showed a CD8+ phenotype and occurred at relatively low frequencies in peripheral blood. Significant enrichment of the disease-linked clones was reported in matched synovial fluid samples from ankylosing spondylitis patients. Some motif variants had previously been reported in the synovial fluid and blood of reactive arthritis patients, which suggests shared mechanisms of disease initiation.

The germline V gene (reference sequence) yields LGHDT for CDR1 and YNNKEL for CDR2. The CDR3 sequence holds 13 residues, the cysteine and phenylalanine included. The retained sequence is limited to the CDR3, 39 bases, with the frame set at the first base. A distance of 16 bases separates the germline ends of V and J, which lose 4 bases and 10 bases respectively. In this sample, this clonotype turned up a few times. The antigen this receptor binds is unknown. No quality values exist for individual bases; no much larger clone is one base distant. Sequencer: Illumina HiSeq 2500. Quantitative 5'-RACE with molecular barcodes was the method used to prepare the TCR beta libraries. The source study handled its data this way. Disease-linked TCR variants were identified with a new computational method built on a probabilistic model of VDJ rearrangement. TCRdb trimmed the raw reads at Q25, called clones with MiXCR and kept productive beta chains. Duplicate CDR3 protein sequences are folded into a single record with the most common DNA and genes. None of the V and J calls come from the authors' own analysis; TCRdb made them. The sample table records roughly 280,000 distinct CDR3 sequences; roughly 20% of these occur just once. 7.8% of the sample goes to the ten largest clones.

The clonotype was recovered from a male donor with ankylosing spondylitis or in good health (not recorded which). Sequencing was performed on blood, either unsorted or a sorted T cell fraction (not recorded which). Here the chain combines TRBV3-1 and TRBJ1-1; the D segment cannot be called with confidence. In nucleotides, the sequence is TGTGCCAGCAGCCCACCTTGGGGTGGCGGAGCTTTCTTT. It translates to CASSPPWGGGAFF.